This T cell receptor beta chain originates from a study of blood T cell repertoires in COVID-19. The CDR3 length is 14 residues. V gave up 3 bases and J gave up 1 base, with 9 bases separating them. Germline V lookup: CDR1 MNHEY, CDR2 SMNVEV (reference sequence). Sequencing used immunoSEQ multiplex PCR; TCRdb keeps in-frame clones, though not all of them. The sample lists about 280,000 clones; approximately 85% were seen once. The receptor's source is a man between 50 and 59 years old with active or convalescent COVID-19. Specimen: peripheral blood. The chain recombines TRBV27 with TRBJ1-1; D is perhaps TRBD1 (5 bases). The CDR3 is CASSFRGTNTEAFF. The CDR3 region has the DNA TGTGCCAGCAGTTTCCGGGGGACGAACACTGAAGCTTTCTTT.